These 25 T cell receptor beta chains were sequenced from one sample in a study of blood T cells in healthy people across ages. Primed by a sample-barcoded 5' primer and a J-beta primer mix, a second PCR proceeded for roughly 7 to 12 cycles. TCRdb re-analysed the 5' RACE reads in MiXCR, keeping a single row per CDR3 protein. The sample gives about 590,000 distinct CDR3 sequences, approximately 30% of which show up once; 15% to 19% is in the top ten. The sequenced sample was blood. Receptors originate from a woman over 75 in good health.

This clonotype appeared a few times. The chain links TRBV6-6 to TRBJ2-6; D remains ambiguous. The CDR3 has 14 amino acids. Germline V CDR1 and CDR2: MNHNY, SVGAGI (reference sequence). The V and J ends lost 8 bases and 0 bases respectively, with 8 bases between them. CDR3: CASLLTSGANVLTF. The CDR3 DNA is TGTGCCAGCCTTTTGACCTCTGGGGCCAACGTCCTGACTTTC.

A word on this clonotype: A read error is possible here, since a much larger clone lies one base away. J is TRBJ2-5 and V is TRBV11-2, with 8 bases matching TRBD2. Germline V gene data show CDR1 as SGHAT and CDR2 as FQNNGV. V trimming: 0 bases; J trimming: 10 bases; junction bases outside the gene matches: 16. This CDR3 is built from 17 residues. The chain's CDR3 is CASSLDWEAGARGDQYF. The CDR3 coding sequence is TGTGCCAGCAGCTTAGACTGGGAAGCGGGGGCCCGGGGAGACCAGTACTTC.

The rearrangement joins TRBV19 to TRBJ1-1, with no clear D. V was shortened by 3 bases and J by 0 bases, with 8 bases between the two germline ends. CDR1 is LNHDA, CDR2 SQIVND, per germline (reference sequence). This CDR3 contains 14 residues. The CDR3 DNA is TGTGCCAGTAGTATGAGGGAAATGAACACTGAAGCTTTCTTT. Residues: CASSMREMNTEAFF.

The chain is built from TRBV6-2 or TRBV6-3 and TRBJ2-1, with 9 bases aligning to TRBD2. Trimming at V came to 6 bases and at J to 2 bases, leaving 5 bases not matched to a gene. This CDR3 has 15 residues. Germline V gene data show CDR1 as MNHEY and CDR2 as SVGEGT. In DNA, the CDR3 is TGTGCCAGCAGACATAGGACTAGCGCCTACAATGAGCAGTTCTTC. Amino acids: CASRHRTSAYNEQFF.

As to this clonotype: A much more abundant neighbour one base away suggests this may be a read error. This chain links TRBV29-1 with TRBJ2-2; D uncertain. CDR1 and CDR2 (germline): SQVTM, ANQGSEA. Trimming removed 3 bases at V and 1 base at J, with 9 bases between. There are 14 residues in the CDR3. CDR3 sequence reads: CSVDQAGNTGELFF. In DNA, the CDR3 is TGCAGCGTTGATCAGGCAGGGAACACCGGGGAGCTGTTTTTT.

This clonotype was recorded a few times. It may be a read error: a sequence one base away is much more abundant. The chain joins TRBV14 to TRBJ1-2; no firm D call. The CDR3 is 14 amino acids. Germline lookup yields CDR1 SGHDN and CDR2 FVKESK. CDR3 sequence reads: CAGSQDRRPDGYTF. DNA of the CDR3: TGTGCCGGCAGCCAAGATAGGAGGCCCGATGGCTACACCTTC.

This chain uses TRBV12-3 or TRBV12-4 with TRBJ2-7, with D possibly called TRBD1 or TRBD2 (5 bases each). V lost 6 bases and J lost 0, with 12 bases in between. CDR3 size: 14 residues. In nucleotides, the CDR3 is TGTGCCAGCAGCTCCCTTGGGGGCTCCTACGAGCAGTACTTC. It translates to CASSSLGGSYEQYF.

Here the CDR3 DNA reads TGCGCCAGCAGCCAAGAAACGGGACAGGTGAGCGGTGGCTACACCTTC. It is translated as CASSQETGQVSGGYTF. The chain is built from TRBV4-1 and TRBJ1-2; TRBD1 aligns across 8 bases. Losses at the gene ends were 0 bases for V and 7 bases for J; bases not matched to a gene: 10. Germline CDR1 reads MGHRA; CDR2 reads YSYEKL. The CDR3 consists of 16 residues.

For this clonotype: A read error is possible here, since a much larger clone lies one base away. This chain joins TRBV11-2 and TRBJ2-3; TRBD1 or TRBD2 may be the D gene (5 bases each). The V gene's germline CDR1 is SGHAT and CDR2 FQNNGV. This CDR3 has 14 amino acids. The chain's CDR3 is CASSLGGSLSTRYF. The DNA for the CDR3 is TGTGCCAGCAGCTTAGGGGGGTCCCTCAGTACGCGGTATTTT.

Notes on this clonotype: A much larger clone differs by one base, so this may be a read error. The chain recombines TRBV7-9 with TRBJ2-1, with D unresolved. V was cut by 2 bases and J by 8 bases, with 13 bases left in between. Germline CDR1 and CDR2: SEHNR and FQNEAQ (reference sequence). This CDR3 contains 14 residues. CDR3 nucleotide sequence: TGTGCCAGCAGCTTACCATCACTTCGGGATGAGCAGTTCTTC. Its translation: CASSLPSLRDEQFF.

This clonotype was counted many times. The CDR3 nucleotides read TGCAGCGCCGGGGCGCACTTGGGGACCCAGTACTTC. Translation gives CSAGAHLGTQYF. The chain uses TRBV29-1 and TRBJ2-5; the D call may be TRBD1 or TRBD2 (5 bases each). CDR3 length equals 12 residues. Germline V CDR1 and CDR2: SQVTM, ANQGSEA. V lost 7 bases, J lost 7 bases, and 16 bases lay in between.

This clonotype showed up many times. This sequence joins TRBV6-1 and TRBJ1-2; D not certain. V lost 3 bases and J lost 4, with 9 bases in between. CDR1 is MNHNS and CDR2 is SASEGT in the germline V gene. The CDR3 spans 13 residues. CDR3 loop: CASSDGVGYGYTF. The CDR3 coding sequence is TGTGCCAGCAGTGACGGGGTCGGCTATGGCTACACCTTC.

V gene TRBV3-1 combines with J gene TRBJ2-4, with 7 bases aligning to TRBD2. The CDR3 contains 16 residues. Germline loops: CDR1 LGHDT, CDR2 YNNKEL (reference sequence). The V segment lost 7 bases and the J segment 13 bases; nucleotides outside the gene matches: 22. Here the CDR3 DNA reads TGTGCCAGCACCCCGGGACTTATGGGGGGGACCAATGAGCAGTACTTC. This translates into CASTPGLMGGTNEQYF.

There are many counts of this clonotype. This chain joins TRBV4-1 and TRBJ2-3, with a tentative D call TRBD2 (6 bases). The CDR3 is made up of 16 amino acids. Germline V gene data show CDR1 as MGHRA and CDR2 as YSYEKL. Trimming cost V 0 bases and J 5 bases, with 15 bases left between them. DNA of the CDR3: TGCGCCAGCAGCCAAGATTTGGGACTTGGGGGAGATACGCAGTATTTT. Protein: CASSQDLGLGGDTQYF.

The chain has TRBV30 and TRBJ2-3, with 7 positions matching TRBD2. The CDR3 spans 15 residues. Trimming cost V 0 bases and J 0 bases; bases outside gene matches: 3. Germline V gives CDR1 GTSNPN, CDR2 SVGIG (reference sequence). Here the CDR3 DNA reads TGTGCCTGGAGTGTACACGGGGGGAGCACAGATACGCAGTATTTT. Amino acids: CAWSVHGGSTDTQYF. The variable domain in full, completed from reference TRBV30 and TRBJ2-3, reads SQTIHQWPATLVQPVGSPLSLECTVEGTSNPNLYWYRQAAGRGLQLLFYSVGIGQISSEVPQNLSASRPQDRQFILSSKKLLLSDSGFYLCAWSVHGGSTDTQYFGPGTRLTVL.

The chain employs TRBV20-1 and TRBJ2-5; D is undetermined. CDR3 length: 12 residues. The V and J ends lost 4 bases and 1 base respectively, with 7 bases between them. Germline CDR1 is DFQATT and CDR2 is SNEGSKA (reference sequence). The CDR3 nucleotides are TGCAGTGCTACGGTACCCCAAGAGACCCAGTACTTC. Translated: CSATVPQETQYF.

The chain couples TRBV20-1 to TRBJ2-5; D is unclear. Germline values: CDR1 DFQATT, CDR2 SNEGSKA (reference sequence). The V gene lost 0 bases and the J gene lost 7 bases, with 0 bases spanning the gap. CDR3 size: 9 residues. The CDR3 coding sequence is TGCAGTGCTAGAGAGACCCAGTACTTC. Translation: CSARETQYF.

Many counts were recorded for this clonotype. The chain couples TRBV5-8 to TRBJ2-5; TRBD2 agrees at 7 bases. After removal of 1 base from V and 11 bases from J, the junction contained 14 bases not matched to a gene. This CDR3 contains 15 residues. Germline CDR1 and CDR2: SGHTS and YDEGEE. CDR3 amino acids: CASSLSGGGPQAQYF. The CDR3 coding sequence is TGTGCCAGCAGCTTGAGCGGCGGGGGACCTCAGGCGCAGTACTTC.

The chain joins TRBV12-3 or TRBV12-4 to TRBJ2-7; either TRBD1 or TRBD2 may fit D (6 bases each). The CDR3 spans 17 residues. V was shortened by 8 bases and J by 1 base, with 24 bases between the two germline ends. The CDR3 here is CASGLWGWGRGSYEQYF. CDR3 in DNA: TGTGCCAGCGGACTATGGGGTTGGGGGCGCGGGTCCTACGAGCAGTACTTC.

This clonotype was seen ten or more times. This chain uses TRBV7-2 with TRBJ2-5; D assignment may be TRBD1 or TRBD2 (5 bases each). CDR1 is SGHTA, CDR2 FQGNSA, per germline. The CDR3 spans 15 residues. Trimming removed 5 bases at V and 1 base at J, with 14 bases between. The CDR3: CASSPTGAFQETQYF. Here the CDR3 DNA reads TGTGCCAGCAGCCCTACCGGGGCCTTCCAAGAGACCCAGTACTTC.

About this clonotype: This may arise from a read error, as a much more abundant clone is one base away. The V and J genes are TRBV5-1 and TRBJ2-1; 7 bases match TRBD2. The junction had 10 bases not matched to a gene; V was cut back by 4 bases and J by 6 bases. The CDR3 has 15 residues. Germline CDR1 is SGHRS and CDR2 is YFSETQ. In DNA, the CDR3 is TGCGCCAGCAGCCCTGACAGCGGGGTGAGCAATGAGCAGTTCTTC. Amino acid sequence: CASSPDSGVSNEQFF. The variable domain in full, with the rest retrieved from reference TRBV5-1 and TRBJ2-1, is KAGVTQTPRYLIKTRGQQVTLSCSPISGHRSVSWYQQTPGQGLQFLFEYFSETQRNKGNFPGRFSGRQFSNSRSEMNVSTLELGDSALYLCASSPDSGVSNEQFFGPGTRLTVL.

This clonotype appeared many times. This sequence joins TRBV5-1 and TRBJ1-5; D remains ambiguous. Germline lookup yields CDR1 SGHRS and CDR2 YFSETQ. The CDR3 covers 13 residues. Between the trimmed V and J ends, which lost 0 bases and 1 base, there was a span of 2 bases. The CDR3 is CASSLESNQPQHF. The CDR3 DNA is TGCGCCAGCAGCTTGGAAAGCAATCAGCCCCAGCATTTT.

This rearrangement joins TRBV4-2 to TRBJ2-3; 7 nucleotides match TRBD1. V lost 4 bases to trimming and J lost 0 bases; unmatched junction nucleotides: 10. Germline V gives CDR1 LGHNA, CDR2 YNFKEQ. The CDR3 is 17 residues long. The CDR3 nucleotides read TGTGCCAGCAGCCCAAGTAGGACAGGCCTTAGCACAGATACGCAGTATTTT. It codes for CASSPSRTGLSTDTQYF.

This clonotype was detected ten times or more. CDR3 loop: CSAATSGGFVDTQYF. In nucleotides, the CDR3 is TGCAGTGCCGCGACTAGCGGGGGGTTTGTAGATACGCAGTATTTT. This chain uses TRBV20-1 with TRBJ2-3; 13 bases line up with TRBD2. This CDR3 is built from 15 residues. Germline loops: CDR1 DFQATT, CDR2 SNEGSKA (reference sequence). V gave up 6 bases and J gave up 5 bases; unmatched junction bases: 8.

This clonotype was seen repeatedly, ten times or more. The chain has TRBV3-1 and TRBJ2-7; possibly TRBD1 for D (5 bases). The CDR3 sequence is 14 residues long. V lost 2 bases and J 0 bases, leaving 8 bases between the germline ends. Germline V gives CDR1 LGHDT, CDR2 YNNKEL (reference sequence). Here the CDR3 reads CASSQLQGSYEQYF. CDR3 bases: TGTGCCAGCAGCCAACTCCAGGGCTCCTACGAGCAGTACTTC.